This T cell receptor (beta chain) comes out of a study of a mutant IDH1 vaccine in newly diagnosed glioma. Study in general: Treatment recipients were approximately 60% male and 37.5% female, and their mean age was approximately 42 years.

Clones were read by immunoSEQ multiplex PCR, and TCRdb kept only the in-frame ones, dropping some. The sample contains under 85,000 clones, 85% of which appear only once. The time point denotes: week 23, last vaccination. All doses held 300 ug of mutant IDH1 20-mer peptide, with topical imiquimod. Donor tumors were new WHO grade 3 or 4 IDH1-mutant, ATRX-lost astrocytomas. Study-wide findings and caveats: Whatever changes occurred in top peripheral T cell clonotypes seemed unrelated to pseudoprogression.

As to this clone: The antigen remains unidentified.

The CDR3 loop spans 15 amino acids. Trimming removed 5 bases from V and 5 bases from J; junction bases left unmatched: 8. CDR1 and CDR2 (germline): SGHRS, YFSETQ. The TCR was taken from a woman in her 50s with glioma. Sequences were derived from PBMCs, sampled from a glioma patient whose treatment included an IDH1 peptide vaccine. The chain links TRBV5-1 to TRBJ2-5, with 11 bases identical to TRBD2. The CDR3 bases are TGCGCCAGCAGGGAGCTAGCGGGAGGTGTGGAGACCCAGTACTTC. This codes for CASRELAGGVETQYF.